This T cell receptor beta chain is drawn from a study of long-term antiretroviral therapy in people with HIV. Treated in the United States were all of the participants with HIV. For this clone: Its antigen is currently unknown.

The study's findings and limits: Researchers lacked any data on ART adherence, viral resistance or therapy changes. Clones that had undergone expansion before ART prevailed in the repertoire throughout all time points.

The run of the v3.0 immunoSEQ assay was at survey level. Clones were sequenced by immunoSEQ multiplex PCR, and TCRdb holds only the in-frame ones, with some missing. The table includes 35,000 to 40,000 clones, 80% to 90% detected once. CDR3 length: 13 residues. The V gene's germline CDR1 is MNHNY and CDR2 SVGAGI (reference sequence). With 2 bases clipped from V and 9 bases from J, the junction kept 2 bases outside the gene matches. This chain connects TRBV6-6 to TRBJ2-4; 9 bases are a match to TRBD1. The clonotype originates from a young man with HIV. Sequenced material: unsorted PBMCs, taken 2.2 years after starting antiretroviral therapy. Here the CDR3 reads CASSYGQGRIQYF. CDR3 DNA: TGTGCCAGCAGTTACGGACAGGGGCGCATTCAGTACTTC.